The 22 T cell receptor beta chains below all came from one sample that was sequenced in a study of cytomegalovirus exposure and HLA in healthy donors. The PCR made use of 60 Vbeta and 13 Jbeta primers. Assay: immunoSEQ multiplex PCR; the TCRdb copy retains only in-frame clones and omits some. The data contain around 170,000 clones, over 75% of them singletons. Sequenced sample: PBMCs. These TCRs come from a woman in her 50s in good health and CMV-seropositive.

The V gene is TRBV5-1, the J gene TRBJ2-1; weak D call: TRBD2 (5 bases). Trimming removed 5 bases at V and 4 bases at J, with 16 bases between. The CDR3 has 15 amino acids. Looked up from germline, CDR1 is SGHRS and CDR2 is YFSETQ. The CDR3 protein is CASRRAISRYNEQFF. Written as DNA, the CDR3 is TGCGCCAGCAGGCGGGCTATTAGCCGGTACAATGAGCAGTTCTTC. The variable domain in full, completed from reference TRBV5-1 and TRBJ2-1, reads KAGVTQTPRYLIKTRGQQVTLSCSPISGHRSVSWYQQTPGQGLQFLFEYFSETQRNKGNFPGRFSGRQFSNSRSEMNVSTLELGDSALYLCASRRAISRYNEQFFGPGTRLTVL.

The rearrangement uses TRBV6-5 and TRBJ2-7; D unclear. Germline CDR1 reads MNHEY; CDR2 reads SVGAGI. This CDR3 comprises 14 residues. The V end was cut by 2 bases, the J end by 3 bases, with 11 bases between. CDR3 sequence (DNA): TGTGCCAGCAGTTACGAGTCAGGCAGCTACGAGCAGTACTTC. Translating gives CASSYESGSYEQYF.

The V and J genes are TRBV29-1 and TRBJ1-1; 7 nucleotides line up with TRBD1. Germline trimming cut 7 bases from V and 3 bases from J; bases unmatched to any gene: 11. CDR3 size: 14 residues. CDR1 is SQVTM, CDR2 ANQGSEA, per germline. CDR3 sequence: CSGKTGTLHTEAFF. The CDR3 coding sequence is TGCAGCGGGAAGACAGGGACGTTGCACACTGAAGCTTTCTTT.

This clone was seen a few times. The rearrangement links TRBV23-1 to TRBJ2-3; tentative D call: TRBD2 (6 bases). TRBV23-1 belongs to the ORF category, with a function that is uncertain. The CDR3 loop spans 17 amino acids. Trimming removed 0 bases from V and 3 bases from J, with 16 bases in between. The CDR3 DNA reads as TGCGCCAGCAGTCAATCGCTCGGGGGAGCGAAAACAGATACGCAGTATTTT. Translated: CASSQSLGGAKTDTQYF.

The rearrangement joins TRBV19 to TRBJ2-1; D not resolved. V lost 3 bases, J lost 0 bases, and 3 bases lay in between. CDR3 size: 13 residues. Germline V gene sequence: CDR1 LNHDA, CDR2 SQIVND (reference sequence). In DNA, the CDR3 is TGTGCCAGTAGTATTAGCTCCTACAATGAGCAGTTCTTC. It encodes CASSISSYNEQFF.

The chain combines TRBV10-3 with TRBJ2-3; D might be TRBD2 (5 bases). This CDR3 is built from 13 residues. V lost 6 bases to trimming and J lost 5 bases, with 12 bases between them. Per germline, CDR1 ENHRY and CDR2 SYGVKD. The CDR3 DNA reads as TGTGCCATCAGCCGGAGGCCTGAAGATACGCAGTATTTT. Protein product: CAISRRPEDTQYF.

The V gene is TRBV4-2, the J gene TRBJ2-5; perhaps TRBD1 as D (5 bases). V was clipped by 3 bases and J by 1 base, with 9 bases between them. This CDR3 has 14 amino acids. Per germline, CDR1 LGHNA and CDR2 YNFKEQ. In DNA, the CDR3 is TGTGCCAGCAGCCACACAGGAGCCCAAGAGACCCAGTACTTC. This gives the protein CASSHTGAQETQYF.

The J gene is TRBJ1-1, the V gene TRBV19; D is perhaps TRBD1 (5 bases). Between the trimmed V and J ends, which lost 3 bases and 1 base, there was a span of 12 bases. CDR1 and CDR2 from the germline V gene are LNHDA and SQIVND (reference sequence). The CDR3 has 15 residues. This CDR3 reads CASSILYQGNTEAFF. In DNA form, the CDR3 reads TGTGCCAGTAGTATCCTGTACCAGGGGAACACTGAAGCTTTCTTT.

The chain carries TRBV5-6 and TRBJ1-3, with 10 bases lining up with TRBD1. Trimming took 4 bases from V and 4 from J; bases not matched to a gene: 2. The germline gives CDR1 SGHDT, CDR2 YYEEEE. The CDR3 has 14 residues. CDR3 loop: CASSEGQGGNTIYF. The CDR3, as DNA: TGTGCCAGCAGCGAGGGACAGGGGGGAAACACCATATATTTT. Variable domain in full (rest from reference TRBV5-6 and TRBJ1-3): DAGVTQSPTHLIKTRGQQVTLRCSPKSGHDTVSWYQQALGQGPQFIFQYYEEEERQRGNFPDRFSGHQFPNYSSELNVNALLLGDSALYLCASSEGQGGNTIYFGEGSWLTVV.

The J gene is TRBJ2-7, the V gene TRBV10-3; D is perhaps TRBD2 (5 bases). Germline-derived CDR1 and CDR2 are ENHRY and SYGVKD. The CDR3 runs to 14 residues. V was shortened by 4 bases and J by 4 bases, with 14 bases between the two germline ends. CDR3 DNA: TGTGCCATCAGTGGAGCCCAGGAGCGGTACGAGCAGTACTTC. Protein product: CAISGAQERYEQYF.

This clone occurred a few times. The rearrangement links TRBV6-1 to TRBJ1-1; possible D gene TRBD1, 6 bases. The germline V gene has CDR1 MNHNS and CDR2 SASEGT. Trimming took off 2 bases at V and 6 bases at J, with 13 bases between the two ends. The CDR3 covers 14 residues. The CDR3 loop reads CASSEQQGPSEAFF. CDR3 DNA: TGTGCCAGCAGTGAACAACAGGGTCCGTCTGAAGCTTTCTTT.

Only a few counts were recorded for this clone. The chain combines TRBV4-3 with TRBJ1-2, with D perhaps TRBD1 (5 bases). The CDR3 is made up of 16 amino acids. Between the trimmed V and J ends, which lost 4 bases and 1 base, there was a span of 16 bases. The germline gives CDR1 LGHNA, CDR2 YSLEER. Written as DNA, the CDR3 is TGCGCCAGCAGCCGTTCGTTCCTGACAGTTAACTATGGCTACACCTTC. Residues: CASSRSFLTVNYGYTF.

The chain has TRBV28 and TRBJ1-4, with no clear D. The germline V gene encodes CDR1 MDHEN and CDR2 SYDVKM. Trimming pared 5 bases from V and 4 bases from J, leaving 8 bases between. CDR3 size: 13 residues. The CDR3 protein is CASSMTINEKLFF. In DNA form, the CDR3 reads TGTGCCAGCAGTATGACAATTAATGAAAAACTGTTTTTT.

The gene calls are TRBV5-6 and TRBJ2-3; 8 bases are a match to TRBD2. Trimming cost V 6 bases and J 1 base; bases outside gene matches: 7. Per the germline V gene, CDR1 is SGHDT and CDR2 is YYEEEE. The CDR3 contains 15 residues. The CDR3 loop is CASKNLAGGTDTQYF. The CDR3 coding sequence is TGTGCCAGCAAGAATCTAGCGGGCGGCACAGATACGCAGTATTTT.

The V call is TRBV7-9, the J call TRBJ1-5; D is undetermined. Per the germline V gene, CDR1 is SEHNR and CDR2 is FQNEAQ (reference sequence). V gave up 4 bases and J gave up 0 bases, with 4 bases separating them. The CDR3 consists of 13 residues. In DNA form, the CDR3 reads TGTGCCAGCAGCTATAATAGCAATCAGCCCCAGCATTTT. Protein sequence: CASSYNSNQPQHF.

The chain joins TRBV5-4 to TRBJ1-4; unclear D gene. V lost 4 bases to trimming and J lost 3 bases, with 10 bases between them. CDR3 length equals 14 residues. Germline CDR1 and CDR2: SGHNT and YYREEE (reference sequence). CDR3 DNA sequence: TGTGCCAGCAGCACCGACATATCTAATGAAAAACTGTTTTTT. Translating it yields CASSTDISNEKLFF.

V and J are TRBV30 and TRBJ1-1; the D gene is possibly TRBD1 (5 bases). V lost 4 bases and J lost 4, with 13 bases in between. Germline V gives CDR1 GTSNPN, CDR2 SVGIG (reference sequence). The CDR3 is made up of 13 amino acids. CDR3 loop: CAWTARVGTEAFF. As DNA, the CDR3 is TGTGCCTGGACGGCCAGGGTCGGCACTGAAGCTTTCTTT.

V is TRBV7-9 and J is TRBJ2-7, with 8 bases matching TRBD2. The V gene's germline CDR1 is SEHNR and CDR2 FQNEAQ (reference sequence). CDR3 length equals 16 residues. Trimming at V came to 2 bases and at J to 0 bases, leaving 6 bases not matched to a gene. The CDR3 protein is CASSLRGGSSSYEQYF. CDR3 DNA: TGTGCCAGCAGCTTACGCGGGGGGTCTAGCTCCTACGAGCAGTACTTC.

The genes are TRBV12-5 and TRBJ2-5, with 7 bases matching TRBD1. Looked up from germline, CDR1 is LGHNT and CDR2 is FRNRAP. V lost 10 bases to trimming and J lost 1 base; unmatched junction nucleotides: 6. The CDR3 consists of 13 residues. The CDR3 region is CATATGVQETQYF. The CDR3 DNA reads as TGTGCTACCGCTACAGGGGTCCAAGAGACCCAGTACTTC.

This clone was seen only once. This sequence joins TRBV5-1 and TRBJ2-4, with D unclear. The germline V and J ends were trimmed by 4 bases and 0 bases, with 14 bases remaining between them. The CDR3 is made up of 16 amino acids. The V gene's germline CDR1 is SGHRS and CDR2 YFSETQ. The CDR3 DNA follows: TGCGCCAGCAGCACTGACGGTTCTAGAGCCAAAAACATTCAGTACTTC. As protein: CASSTDGSRAKNIQYF.

This clone has just a few counts. The chain recombines TRBV29-1 with TRBJ1-1, with D unresolved. This CDR3 contains 12 residues. Trimming left V 3 bases short and J 1 base short, with 6 bases between. Germline CDR1 SQVTM, CDR2 ANQGSEA. CDR3 in amino acids: CSVDTWNTEAFF. In DNA form, the CDR3 reads TGCAGCGTTGACACATGGAACACTGAAGCTTTCTTT.

The V gene is TRBV7-6, the J gene TRBJ2-7, with a possible D match to TRBD2 (6 bases). Germline V CDR1 and CDR2: SGHVS, FNYEAQ. Deletions cut 1 base from V and 4 bases from J, with 14 bases between. CDR3 length: 15 amino acids. Here the CDR3 reads CASSLETGDWYEQYF. CDR3 coding DNA: TGTGCCAGCAGCTTAGAGACGGGGGATTGGTACGAGCAGTACTTC.